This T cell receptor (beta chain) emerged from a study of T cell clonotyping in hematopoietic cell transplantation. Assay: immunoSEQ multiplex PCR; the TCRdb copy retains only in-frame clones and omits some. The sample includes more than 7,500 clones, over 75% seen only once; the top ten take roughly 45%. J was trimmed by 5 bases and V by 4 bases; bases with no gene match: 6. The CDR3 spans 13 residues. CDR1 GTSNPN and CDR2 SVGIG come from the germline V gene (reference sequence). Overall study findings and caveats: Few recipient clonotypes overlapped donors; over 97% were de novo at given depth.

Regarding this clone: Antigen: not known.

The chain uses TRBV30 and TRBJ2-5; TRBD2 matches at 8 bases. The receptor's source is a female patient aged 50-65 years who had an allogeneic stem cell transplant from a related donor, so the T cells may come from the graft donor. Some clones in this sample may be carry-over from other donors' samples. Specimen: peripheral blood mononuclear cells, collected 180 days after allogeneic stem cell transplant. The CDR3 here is CAWTAGGLETQYF. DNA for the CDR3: TGTGCCTGGACTGCGGGGGGATTGGAGACCCAGTACTTC. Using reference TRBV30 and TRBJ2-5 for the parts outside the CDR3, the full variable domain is SQTIHQWPATLVQPVGSPLSLECTVEGTSNPNLYWYRQAAGRGLQLLFYSVGIGQISSEVPQNLSASRPQDRQFILSSKKLLLSDSGFYLCAWTAGGLETQYFGPGTRLLVL.